These 17 T cell receptor beta chains were all obtained from the same sample, sequenced in a study of blood T cell repertoires in COVID-19. Sequencing used immunoSEQ multiplex PCR; TCRdb keeps in-frame clones, though not all of them. Among about 180,000 clones, more than 70% were seen once, and the ten largest hold more than 5%. Sequenced input: PBMCs or T cells enriched from blood (not recorded which). These receptors all come from a man aged 35 to 55 who had recovered from COVID-19.

This rearrangement joins TRBV9 to TRBJ2-7; TRBD2 is a possible D gene (6 bases). Trimming shortened V by 0 bases and J by 3 bases, and 10 bases separated the two germline ends. The CDR3 loop spans 14 amino acids. Germline loops: CDR1 SGDLS, CDR2 YYNGEE. This CDR3 is CASSVGGDIYEQYF. CDR3 coding DNA: TGTGCCAGCAGCGTAGGGGGGGATATCTACGAGCAGTACTTC. Full variable domain (remainder filled in from reference TRBV9 and TRBJ2-7): DSGVTQTPKHLITATGQRVTLRCSPRSGDLSVYWYQQSLDQGLQFLIQYYNGEERAKGNILERFSAQQFPDLHSELNLSSLELGDSALYFCASSVGGDIYEQYFGPGTRLTVT.

The gene calls are TRBV5-1 and TRBJ2-3; D is unresolved. V lost 2 bases to trimming and J lost 0 bases, with 10 bases between them. Germline V gene sequence: CDR1 SGHRS, CDR2 YFSETQ. The CDR3 is made up of 15 amino acids. The CDR3 loop reads CASSFTTSSTDTQYF. The CDR3 bases are TGCGCCAGCAGCTTCACTACATCTAGCACAGATACGCAGTATTTT.

The chain links TRBV5-1 to TRBJ2-3; 9 nucleotides match TRBD1. This CDR3 comprises 14 residues. Germline V gene sequence: CDR1 SGHRS, CDR2 YFSETQ. V was pared by 7 bases and J by 1 base, with 4 bases of the junction left unmatched. The CDR3 reads CASSRDRGTDTQYF. The CDR3 nucleotides are TGCGCCAGCTCCCGGGACAGGGGCACAGATACGCAGTATTTT.

The gene calls are TRBV5-4 and TRBJ2-2, with 9 bases identical to TRBD1. The germline V gene has CDR1 SGHNT and CDR2 YYREEE (reference sequence). The J segment lost 4 bases and the V segment lost 4 bases, leaving 8 bases of the junction unmatched. CDR3 length: 16 residues. CDR3 sequence (DNA): TGTGCCAGCAGCCGATTAACAGGGGGCAGCACCGGGGAGCTGTTTTTT. Encoded protein: CASSRLTGGSTGELFF.

CDR3 loop: CASSRTGSTGELFF. The CDR3 DNA reads TGTGCCAGCAGCAGGACAGGATCCACCGGGGAGCTGTTTTTT. The V call is TRBV9, the J call TRBJ2-2, with 7 bases matching TRBD1. The CDR3 contains 14 residues. V dropped 4 bases and J dropped 4; count of bases not matched to a gene: 4. The V gene's germline CDR1 is SGDLS and CDR2 YYNGEE. The complete variable domain, with remaining parts taken from reference TRBV9 and TRBJ2-2, reads DSGVTQTPKHLITATGQRVTLRCSPRSGDLSVYWYQQSLDQGLQFLIQYYNGEERAKGNILERFSAQQFPDLHSELNLSSLELGDSALYFCASSRTGSTGELFFGEGSRLTVL.

The chain is built from TRBV29-1 and TRBJ1-3; D possibly corresponds to TRBD1 (6 bases). Germline values: CDR1 SQVTM, CDR2 ANQGSEA. This CDR3 has 14 residues. With 7 bases removed from V and 0 bases from J, the gap between germline ends came to 13 bases. The DNA for the CDR3 is TGCAGCGCGGGGGGCTCAGGCTCTGGAAACACCATATATTTT. It codes for CSAGGSGSGNTIYF.

This chain joins TRBV7-9 and TRBJ2-3; 7 bases fit TRBD1. Germline V CDR1 and CDR2: SEHNR, FQNEAQ (reference sequence). The CDR3 has 14 amino acids. V shed 10 bases, J shed 0 bases, and the junction held 7 bases outside the gene matches. The CDR3 reads CATQGTASTDTQYF. The CDR3 coding sequence is TGTGCCACCCAGGGGACAGCCAGCACAGATACGCAGTATTTT.

The chain links TRBV18 to TRBJ1-2; the match to TRBD1 covers 8 bases. CDR3 length: 15 amino acids. Germline trimming cut 5 bases from V and 0 bases from J; bases unmatched to any gene: 5. Germline V gives CDR1 KGHSH, CDR2 LQKENI. The DNA for the CDR3 is TGTGCCAGCTCATTCGGGACAGGAGCTAACTATGGCTACACCTTC. It specifies CASSFGTGANYGYTF.

V is TRBV5-5 and J is TRBJ2-7, with D unclear. The CDR3 length is 14 residues. Germline CDR1 is SGHKS and CDR2 is YYEKEE (reference sequence). Trimming pared 4 bases from V and 3 bases from J, leaving 14 bases between. CDR3 sequence reads: CASSGSENFYEQYF. DNA of the CDR3: TGTGCCAGCAGCGGATCGGAGAATTTCTACGAGCAGTACTTC. Full variable domain (outside the CDR3, taken from reference TRBV5-5 and TRBJ2-7): DAGVTQSPTHLIKTRGQQVTLRCSPISGHKSVSWYQQVLGQGPQFIFQYYEKEERGRGNFPDRFSARQFPNYSSELNVNALLLGDSALYLCASSGSENFYEQYFGPGTRLTVT.

Here the CDR3 reads CASSLVARGRNQPQHF. As DNA, the CDR3 is TGTGCCAGCAGCTTAGTAGCCAGAGGGCGGAATCAGCCCCAGCATTTT. The chain carries TRBV7-9 and TRBJ1-5; no reliable D call. Germline V CDR1 and CDR2: SEHNR, FQNEAQ (reference sequence). Between the trimmed V and J ends, which lost 1 base and 4 bases, there was a span of 14 bases. The CDR3 loop spans 16 amino acids.

The CDR3 reads CASSLVGASNQPQHF. The CDR3 nucleotides read TGCGCCAGCAGCTTGGTGGGGGCAAGCAATCAGCCCCAGCATTTT. This chain joins TRBV5-1 and TRBJ1-5; tentative D call: TRBD1 (6 bases). The germline V gene encodes CDR1 SGHRS and CDR2 YFSETQ. CDR3 length equals 15 residues. The V end lost 0 bases, the J end lost 1 base, and 8 bases lay between the germline ends.

The chain recombines TRBV7-9 with TRBJ1-2; 8 positions match TRBD1. V was pared by 4 bases and J by 8 bases, with 12 bases of the junction left unmatched. The CDR3 has 15 amino acids. The germline V gene encodes CDR1 SEHNR and CDR2 FQNEAQ (reference sequence). This chain's CDR3 is CASSSPPTGDWGYTF. DNA of the CDR3: TGTGCCAGCAGCTCTCCCCCGACAGGGGATTGGGGCTACACCTTC.

The chain carries TRBV9 and TRBJ1-2, with D perhaps matching TRBD1 (5 bases). Germline loops: CDR1 SGDLS, CDR2 YYNGEE. Trimming removed 3 bases from V and 4 bases from J, with 19 bases in between. This CDR3 is built from 16 residues. The CDR3 is CASSDSRATDIYGYTF. CDR3 sequence (DNA): TGTGCCAGCAGCGATAGCCGGGCAACGGACATCTATGGCTACACCTTC.

The V gene is TRBV7-8, the J gene TRBJ1-4; TRBD1 is a possible D gene (5 bases). CDR1 SGHVS and CDR2 FQNEAQ come from the germline V gene. CDR3 length: 17 amino acids. V lost 2 bases, J lost 10 bases, and 23 bases lay in between. Here the CDR3 reads CASSLRGSAEPRGKLFF. CDR3 bases: TGTGCCAGCAGCTTAAGGGGATCGGCAGAGCCGCGGGGAAAACTGTTTTTT.

Only a few counts were recorded for this clone. The CDR3 sequence is CASSAGQRNYEQYF. For the CDR3, the DNA is TGTGCCAGCAGCGCGGGACAGAGAAACTACGAGCAGTACTTC. The rearrangement links TRBV9 to TRBJ2-7; TRBD1 matches at 7 bases. J lost 3 bases, V lost 3 bases, and 6 bases had no gene match. This CDR3 is 14 amino acids long. Germline CDR1 SGDLS, CDR2 YYNGEE.

This clone has a handful of counts. The chain recombines TRBV10-3 with TRBJ1-3; maybe TRBD1 (6 bases). The germline V and J ends were trimmed by 10 bases and 0 bases, with 10 bases remaining between them. Germline values: CDR1 ENHRY, CDR2 SYGVKD. The CDR3 consists of 13 residues. In nucleotides, the CDR3 is TGTGCCACCGGACAGAACTCTGGAAACACCATATATTTT. Protein sequence: CATGQNSGNTIYF.

This clone was picked up one time. The chain is built from TRBV20-1 and TRBJ2-7; 9 bases align to TRBD2. The CDR3 covers 14 residues. CDR1 is DFQATT and CDR2 is SNEGSKA in the germline V gene (reference sequence). The V segment lost 3 bases and the J segment 8 bases; nucleotides outside the gene matches: 11. The DNA for the CDR3 is TGCAGTGCTAGTCTGGCTAGCGGGAAGTTGAAGCAGTACTTC. It translates to CSASLASGKLKQYF.